These 32 T cell receptor beta chains were all obtained from the same sample, sequenced in a study of OX40 agonist ivuxolimab in advanced cancers. Profiled with immunoSEQ multiplex PCR; TCRdb holds only in-frame clones, not every one. The sample has 60,000 or so clones, approximately 86% seen once. Specimen: CD4+ or CD8+ T cells sorted from blood, collected in a trial of the OX40 agonist ivuxolimab. Receptors originate from an adult with an advanced solid tumor such as melanoma, head and neck, liver or kidney cancer.

The chain carries TRBV7-2 and TRBJ2-2; D tentatively fits TRBD1 or TRBD2 (5 bases each). The CDR3 has 16 amino acids. The V gene's germline CDR1 is SGHTA and CDR2 FQGNSA. V was pared by 5 bases and J by 6 bases, with 19 bases between. In DNA form, the CDR3 reads TGTGCCAGCAGCCCCCCGTTCCGGGGCCCAGCCGGGGAGCTGTTTTTT. Protein sequence: CASSPPFRGPAGELFF.

The CDR3 DNA is TGTGCCAGCTCACCACGTGACAGATTACAAGAGACCCAGTACTTC. It translates to CASSPRDRLQETQYF. The rearrangement joins TRBV18 to TRBJ2-5; TRBD1 might be the D (5 bases). The germline V gene has CDR1 KGHSH and CDR2 LQKENI. Trimming cost V 1 base and J 2 bases, with 11 bases left between them. The CDR3 sequence is 15 residues long.

The J gene is TRBJ1-1, the V gene TRBV29-1, with D hard to call. This CDR3 has 16 amino acids. V gave up 7 bases and J gave up 1 base, with 22 bases separating them. Germline V gene sequence: CDR1 SQVTM, CDR2 ANQGSEA. The CDR3 loop reads CSGARKPGSGNTEAFF. The CDR3 DNA follows: TGCAGCGGAGCTAGAAAACCCGGATCTGGGAACACTGAAGCTTTCTTT.

The sample holds one count of this clone. The chain is built from TRBV10-3 and TRBJ2-7; D is perhaps TRBD1 (6 bases). CDR1 ENHRY and CDR2 SYGVKD come from the germline V gene. The V and J ends lost 5 bases and 2 bases respectively, with 19 bases between them. CDR3 size: 16 residues. The CDR3 loop reads CAISTGRGREAYEQYF. CDR3 sequence (DNA): TGTGCCATCAGTACAGGCAGGGGCAGGGAAGCCTACGAGCAGTACTTC.

The chain carries TRBV20-1 and TRBJ2-4; 11 positions match TRBD2. Germline values: CDR1 DFQATT, CDR2 SNEGSKA (reference sequence). The junction had 4 bases not matched to a gene; V was cut back by 6 bases and J by 15 bases. The CDR3 has 10 amino acids. The CDR3 nucleotides read TGCAGTGCCTCTAGCGGGGGGCCGTACTTC. This sequence encodes CSASSGGPYF.

J is TRBJ1-6 and V is TRBV5-5; 7 bases fit TRBD1. The germline V gene encodes CDR1 SGHKS and CDR2 YYEKEE (reference sequence). V dropped 4 bases and J dropped 10; count of bases not matched to a gene: 14. CDR3 size: 16 residues. For the CDR3, the DNA is TGTGCCAGCAGCCCGGAGGTACAGGGGTTGGGATCACCCCTCCACTTT. This translates into CASSPEVQGLGSPLHF.

The chain joins TRBV21-1 to TRBJ2-1; the table's D call, TRBD1, was not checked against the DNA. TRBV21-1 is shown as a pseudogene. There are 14 residues in the CDR3. The CDR3 bases are TGTGCCAGCAGCAAAGGGGACAGGGGCCATGAGCAGTTCTTC. The encoded protein is CASSKGDRGHEQFF.

The chain employs TRBV18 and TRBJ1-2, with D possibly being TRBD1 (6 bases). This CDR3 has 14 residues. Germline CDR1 KGHSH, CDR2 LQKENI. The germline V and J ends were trimmed by 3 bases and 3 bases, with 11 bases remaining between them. The CDR3 here is CASSPPQGYYGYTF. The CDR3, as DNA: TGTGCCAGCTCACCCCCTCAGGGGTACTATGGCTACACCTTC.

The V call is TRBV18, the J call TRBJ1-4; 8 positions match TRBD1. The germline gives CDR1 KGHSH, CDR2 LQKENI. V shed 3 bases and J 8 bases; nucleotides not matched to a gene: 8. CDR3 length: 15 amino acids. The CDR3 DNA is TGTGCCAGCTCACCCGGACAGGGCGCAGGAGAAAAACTGTTTTTT. This codes for CASSPGQGAGEKLFF.

V usage is TRBV7-3 and J usage is TRBJ1-1; maybe TRBD1 (6 bases). Trimming removed 5 bases from V and 6 bases from J, with 13 bases in between. The CDR3 contains 13 residues. Germline V gives CDR1 SGHTA, CDR2 FQGTGA. DNA for the CDR3: TGTGCCAGCAGCCCCCACAGGGACGCTGAAGCTTTCTTT. Protein: CASSPHRDAEAFF.

In its sample, this clone was seen a few times. The CDR3 DNA follows: TGTGCCAGCAGCTCACCGGGACAGGCGGGCGATACGCAGTATTTT. It encodes CASSSPGQAGDTQYF. The chain has TRBV21-1 and TRBJ2-3; the D segment call TRBD1 is taken from the table without a DNA check. TRBV21-1 is labeled a pseudogene. The CDR3 is made up of 15 amino acids.

This clone occurred once. CDR3 nucleotide sequence: TGTGCCAGCAGTTCAGGACATAGCGCGAACACCGGGGAGCTGTTTTTT. This codes for CASSSGHSANTGELFF. The V and J genes are TRBV6-5 and TRBJ2-2; tentatively, D is TRBD1 or TRBD2 (5 bases each). Trimming pared 4 bases from V and 0 bases from J, leaving 12 bases between. There are 16 residues in the CDR3. Per the germline V gene, CDR1 is MNHEY and CDR2 is SVGAGI.

The rearrangement links TRBV6-4 to TRBJ2-5; perhaps D is TRBD1 or TRBD2 (5 bases each). The germline V gene has CDR1 MRHNA and CDR2 SNTAGT. The V gene lost 4 bases and the J gene lost 3 bases, with 12 bases spanning the gap. The CDR3 is 14 amino acids. CDR3 DNA sequence: TGTGCCAGCAGTGGGGGACCTCCCGAAGAGACCCAGTACTTC. This translates into CASSGGPPEETQYF.

This clone was observed a single time. The chain couples TRBV6-1 to TRBJ2-5; perhaps TRBD1 as D (6 bases). The J call may be wrong; the DNA end is better matched by TRBJ2-7. CDR1 is MNHNS, CDR2 SASEGT, per germline. This CDR3 has 16 amino acids. DNA of the CDR3: TGTGCCAGCAGTGAAGCCCCCGACGGGACACCTTACGAGCAGTACTTC. It is translated as CASSEAPDGTPYEQYF.

The genes are TRBV7-3 and TRBJ2-1; D not certain. The V and J ends lost 3 bases and 9 bases respectively, with 18 bases between them. Germline lookup yields CDR1 SGHTA and CDR2 FQGTGA. This CDR3 is 15 amino acids long. CDR3 amino acids: CASSFSGVPRTEQFF. CDR3 nucleotides: TGTGCCAGCAGCTTCTCAGGAGTACCGAGAACTGAGCAGTTCTTC.

The V call is TRBV7-9, the J call TRBJ2-2; D remains unclear. CDR3 size: 14 residues. CDR1 and CDR2 (germline): SEHNR, FQNEAQ (reference sequence). Trimming removed 4 bases from V and 6 bases from J, with 12 bases in between. The CDR3 DNA reads TGTGCCAGCAGCTCCCTTGTAGTTGCCGGGGAGCTGTTTTTT. This codes for CASSSLVVAGELFF.

This clone was counted a single time. The chain uses TRBV5-1 and TRBJ1-4; 8 bases fit TRBD1. V lost 3 bases and J lost 10; bases outside the gene matches: 5. The CDR3 consists of 13 residues. Germline V lookup: CDR1 SGHRS, CDR2 YFSETQ. CDR3: CASSSEDRVKLFF. In nucleotides, the CDR3 is TGCGCCAGCAGCTCAGAGGACAGGGTAAAACTGTTTTTT.

The CDR3 DNA follows: TGCGCCAGCAGGCCCGGACAGGCAAAAGAAGCTTTCTTT. This sequence encodes CASRPGQAKEAFF. The chain carries TRBV5-1 and TRBJ1-1; TRBD1 matches at 7 bases. V trimming: 5 bases; J trimming: 8 bases; junction bases outside the gene matches: 9. Germline V CDR1 and CDR2: SGHRS, YFSETQ. The length of the CDR3 is 13 residues.

The chain links TRBV6-1 to TRBJ1-6, with D possibly matching TRBD1 (5 bases). The V gene's germline CDR1 is MNHNS and CDR2 SASEGT. V was trimmed by 7 bases and J by 12 bases, leaving 16 bases between them. The CDR3 runs 13 residues. CDR3 DNA: TGTGCCAGCACCCGCCGGGACGTGGGACCCCTCCACTTT. It yields the protein CASTRRDVGPLHF.

The V gene is TRBV5-1, the J gene TRBJ1-3; D is unresolved. Germline loops: CDR1 SGHRS, CDR2 YFSETQ. V lost 0 bases, J lost 4 bases, and 14 bases lay in between. The CDR3 sequence is 16 residues long. This CDR3 reads CASSLGQVTSGNTIYF. The CDR3 region has the DNA TGCGCCAGCAGCTTGGGTCAGGTTACCTCCGGAAACACCATATATTTT.

About this clone: Mismatch with germline at one junction end may stem from a read error. The chain combines TRBV27 with TRBJ1-6; D call uncertain. Germline loops: CDR1 MNHEY, CDR2 SMNVEV (reference sequence). This CDR3 is 13 amino acids long. CDR3 nucleotide sequence: TGTGCCAGCAGTTTCAGGAACCATTCGCCCCTCCACTTT. This codes for CASSFRNHSPLHF.

This clone was counted a single time. The chain combines TRBV11-2 with TRBJ1-1, with D possibly TRBD1 on 5 matching bases. From germline, CDR1 is SGHAT and CDR2 FQNNGV. This CDR3 is 11 amino acids long. V was shortened by 1 base and J by 10 bases, with 7 bases between the two germline ends. Here the CDR3 DNA reads TGTGCCAGCAGCTTAGGGGGGGGAGCTTTCTTT. Translated: CASSLGGGAFF.

The chain is built from TRBV30 and TRBJ1-5, with D unresolved. Trimming pared 1 base from V and 7 bases from J, leaving 11 bases between. This CDR3 is 13 amino acids long. Germline assignment: CDR1 GTSNPN and CDR2 SVGIG (reference sequence). The CDR3 DNA is TGTGCCTGGAGTGACACCTCCGTGCAGCCCCAGCATTTT. Translation gives CAWSDTSVQPQHF.

The V gene is TRBV5-1, the J gene TRBJ1-3; TRBD1 might be the D (5 bases). CDR1 and CDR2 (germline): SGHRS, YFSETQ. V lost 5 bases and J lost 0, with 15 bases in between. The CDR3 has 16 residues. The CDR3 sequence: CASSSDSRSSGNTIYF. The CDR3 DNA sequence: TGCGCCAGCAGTTCCGACAGCCGATCCTCTGGAAACACCATATATTTT.

CDR3 sequence (DNA): TGTGCCAGCAGCTTTTTCGGACGGGCTAACTATGGCTACACCTTC. This sequence encodes CASSFFGRANYGYTF. The rearrangement links TRBV5-6 to TRBJ1-2; D is ambiguous. The CDR3 is 15 amino acids. Germline V lookup: CDR1 SGHDT, CDR2 YYEEEE. V lost 2 bases, J lost 0 bases, and 11 bases lay in between.

The chain recombines TRBV7-9 with TRBJ2-7; 9 bases align to TRBD1. Germline V CDR1 and CDR2: SEHNR, FQNEAQ (reference sequence). The CDR3 loop spans 15 amino acids. J gave up 2 bases and V 3 bases, and 5 bases lay outside the gene matches. The CDR3 region is CASSLGTGITYEQYF. The CDR3 bases are TGTGCCAGCAGCTTGGGGACAGGGATTACCTACGAGCAGTACTTC.

The chain uses TRBV14 and TRBJ1-6; maybe TRBD1 (5 bases). This CDR3 region has 15 residues. Trimming pared 1 base from V and 6 bases from J, leaving 10 bases between. The germline V gene has CDR1 SGHDN and CDR2 FVKESK. DNA of the CDR3: TGTGCCAGCAGCCAAGGTCACCAGGGTAATTCACCCCTCCACTTT. It codes for CASSQGHQGNSPLHF.

The chain has TRBV6-5 and TRBJ1-5; TRBD1 aligns across 8 bases. The CDR3 spans 16 residues. The germline V gene has CDR1 MNHEY and CDR2 SVGAGI. Losses at the gene ends were 0 bases for V and 5 bases for J; bases not matched to a gene: 6. This CDR3 reads CASSYSKTGGHQPQHF. The CDR3, as DNA: TGTGCCAGCAGTTACTCGAAAACAGGGGGTCATCAGCCCCAGCATTTT.

This chain uses TRBV4-1 with TRBJ1-2, with 9 bases identical to TRBD1. The CDR3 contains 15 residues. Trimming took 2 bases from V and 4 from J; bases not matched to a gene: 5. CDR1 and CDR2 (germline): MGHRA, YSYEKL. CDR3 sequence: CASSQPGQGIYGYTF. The CDR3 DNA follows: TGCGCCAGCAGCCAACCGGGACAGGGTATCTATGGCTACACCTTC.

This chain connects TRBV18 to TRBJ1-2; perhaps TRBD1 as D (5 bases). Germline V lookup: CDR1 KGHSH, CDR2 LQKENI. V gave up 3 bases and J gave up 7 bases, with 15 bases separating them. This CDR3 has 14 residues. CDR3 nucleotides: TGTGCCAGCTCACCCTCTAGGGGACTAACTGGCTACACCTTC. Its translation: CASSPSRGLTGYTF.

The genes are TRBV6-5 and TRBJ2-7; 9 nucleotides agree with TRBD2. V lost 5 bases and J lost 2; bases outside the gene matches: 7. The CDR3 sequence is 15 residues long. The germline V gene has CDR1 MNHEY and CDR2 SVGAGI. The CDR3 DNA sequence: TGTGCCAGCAGTGCCAAGCGGGGGGCGCCCTACGAGCAGTACTTC. This gives the protein CASSAKRGAPYEQYF.

This chain connects TRBV5-1 to TRBJ1-6; D gene ambiguous. Germline V gene data show CDR1 as SGHRS and CDR2 as YFSETQ. The CDR3 loop spans 17 amino acids. V was clipped by 1 base and J by 6 bases, with 17 bases between them. The CDR3 sequence: CASSLSPPGPLNSPLHF. The DNA of the CDR3 is TGCGCCAGCAGCTTGAGCCCCCCGGGCCCACTTAATTCACCCCTCCACTTT. Complete variable domain (other parts from reference TRBV5-1 and TRBJ1-6): KAGVTQTPRYLIKTRGQQVTLSCSPISGHRSVSWYQQTPGQGLQFLFEYFSETQRNKGNFPGRFSGRQFSNSRSEMNVSTLELGDSALYLCASSLSPPGPLNSPLHFGNGTRLTVT.